Following are 18 T cell receptor beta chains from one sample sequenced in a study of a mutant IDH1 vaccine in newly diagnosed glioma. Libraries were prepared by immunoSEQ multiplex PCR; TCRdb keeps only in-frame clonotypes and omits some of them. The profile covers tens of thousands of clones, with about 85% appearing a single time and about 4.1% taken by the ten largest. Stated time point: week 23, last vaccination. Each dose of the vaccine consisted of 300 ug of mutant IDH1 20-mer peptide, with topical imiquimod. Antigens for these TCRs are unknown. Sequences were derived from PBMCs, sampled from a glioma patient whose treatment included an IDH1 peptide vaccine. The receptors were gathered from a young man with glioma.

This sequence joins TRBV7-9 and TRBJ2-2; 10 nucleotides match TRBD1. Trimming at V came to 5 bases and at J to 8 bases, leaving 8 bases not matched to a gene. CDR1 and CDR2 from the germline V gene are SEHNR and FQNEAQ (reference sequence). The CDR3 spans 15 residues. In nucleotides, the CDR3 is TGTGCCAGCAGCCCCCGACAGGGGGCGCAGGGGGAGCTGTTTTTT. Translated, it gives CASSPRQGAQGELFF.

V gene TRBV28 combines with J gene TRBJ1-1, with 8 bases matching TRBD1. The length of the CDR3 is 15 residues. The V gene end was trimmed by 5 bases and the J gene end by 0 bases; junction bases not matched to a gene: 5. The germline V gene has CDR1 MDHEN and CDR2 SYDVKM. The CDR3 bases are TGTGCCAGCAGTACCTGGACAGGGTTGAACACTGAAGCTTTCTTT. Its protein product is CASSTWTGLNTEAFF.

This sequence joins TRBV4-1 and TRBJ2-5, with D perhaps matching TRBD1 (6 bases). The assigned J gene may be wrong: the sequence end matches TRBJ2-7 better. Germline CDR1 is MGHRA and CDR2 is YSYEKL. The CDR3 spans 14 residues. CDR3 protein: CASSREDSSYEQYF. CDR3 in DNA: TGCGCCAGCAGCCGCGAGGACAGCTCCTACGAGCAGTACTTC.

The chain has TRBV4-1 and TRBJ2-1, with TRBD2 matching 11 bases. Unmatched junction bases numbered 8, after V lost 1 base and J lost 0 bases. The CDR3 consists of 19 residues. Germline-derived CDR1 and CDR2 are MGHRA and YSYEKL. CDR3 nucleotides: TGCGCCAGCAGCCAAGTGAGGCTAGCGGGGGGCCGCTCCTACAATGAGCAGTTCTTC. Its translation: CASSQVRLAGGRSYNEQFF.

The chain links TRBV9 to TRBJ2-4; 8 positions match TRBD1. Trimming at V came to 0 bases and at J to 8 bases, leaving 10 bases not matched to a gene. This CDR3 spans 16 amino acids. Per germline, CDR1 SGDLS and CDR2 YYNGEE. DNA for the CDR3: TGTGCCAGCAGCGTAGGTCCGGGACAGGCAGTTGACATTCAGTACTTC. Residues: CASSVGPGQAVDIQYF.

The chain recombines TRBV27 with TRBJ2-1; 8 bases fit TRBD1. Germline lookup yields CDR1 MNHEY and CDR2 SMNVEV (reference sequence). Losses at the gene ends were 5 bases for V and 3 bases for J; bases not matched to a gene: 6. This CDR3 has 15 amino acids. CDR3 nucleotides: TGTGCCAGCAGTCCCGGACAGGGAGTCTACAATGAGCAGTTCTTC. The encoded protein is CASSPGQGVYNEQFF.

The chain uses TRBV11-2 and TRBJ2-2; D gene ambiguous. Germline V lookup: CDR1 SGHAT, CDR2 FQNNGV. This CDR3 has 13 amino acids. V was cut by 3 bases and J by 4 bases, with 6 bases left in between. The CDR3 here is CASSFGPTGELFF. CDR3 nucleotides: TGTGCCAGCAGCTTTGGCCCCACCGGGGAGCTGTTTTTT.

The V call is TRBV28, the J call TRBJ1-5, with D possibly being TRBD1 (6 bases). The CDR3 spans 16 residues. Germline assignment: CDR1 MDHEN and CDR2 SYDVKM. V gave up 4 bases and J gave up 0 bases, with 13 bases separating them. In DNA, the CDR3 is TGTGCCAGCAGTTCCCGGACAGAATATAGCAATCAGCCCCAGCATTTT. Protein sequence: CASSSRTEYSNQPQHF. Full variable domain (rest looked up from reference TRBV28 and TRBJ1-5): DVKVTQSSRYLVKRTGEKVFLECVQDMDHENMFWYRQDPGLGLRLIYFSYDVKMKEKGDIPEGYSVSREKKERFSLILESASTNQTSMYLCASSSRTEYSNQPQHFGDGTRLSIL.

This clone was seen a handful of times. The chain is built from TRBV19 and TRBJ2-5, with D perhaps assigned TRBD1 or TRBD2 (5 bases each). Between the trimmed V and J ends, which lost 5 bases and 1 base, there was a span of 14 bases. There are 15 residues in the CDR3. Germline CDR1 LNHDA, CDR2 SQIVND (reference sequence). CDR3 coding DNA: TGTGCCAGTAGTCCCGGGACCGCCATCCAAGAGACCCAGTACTTC. Amino acids: CASSPGTAIQETQYF. The whole variable domain, remainder taken from reference TRBV19 and TRBJ2-5, is DGGITQSPKYLFRKEGQNVTLSCEQNLNHDAMYWYRQDPGQGLRLIYYSQIVNDFQKGDIAEGYSVSREKKESFPLTVTSAQKNPTAFYLCASSPGTAIQETQYFGPGTRLLVL.

The chain joins TRBV2 to TRBJ2-2; no definite D call. The CDR3 covers 14 residues. Trimming took off 5 bases at V and 3 bases at J, with 10 bases between the two ends. Germline V gene sequence: CDR1 SNHLY, CDR2 FYNNEI. The CDR3 sequence: CASSLHKYTGELFF. The CDR3 coding sequence is TGTGCCAGCAGTTTACACAAATACACCGGGGAGCTGTTTTTT.

The gene calls are TRBV5-6 and TRBJ2-3; D uncertain. This CDR3 has 16 amino acids. In germline, CDR1 is SGHDT, CDR2 YYEEEE. Trimming left V 4 bases short and J 0 bases short, with 15 bases between. CDR3 region: CASSPPTGGSTDTQYF. The CDR3 coding sequence is TGTGCCAGCAGCCCACCGACTGGCGGTAGCACAGATACGCAGTATTTT.

This chain links TRBV25-1 with TRBJ1-5; no reliable D call. CDR1 MGHDK and CDR2 SYGVNS come from the germline V gene. The ends were cut back, 3 bases at V and 6 bases at J, with 12 bases in the middle. This CDR3 has 14 residues. CDR3 DNA sequence: TGTGCCAGCAGTGATCCCGCGGGGAGTCAGCCCCAGCATTTT. This translates into CASSDPAGSQPQHF.

This clone has just one count. In nucleotides, the CDR3 is TGTGCCAGCAGTTACTTCACCTATGGCTACACCTTC. Translated, it gives CASSYFTYGYTF. The chain employs TRBV6-6 and TRBJ1-2; no firm D call. Germline CDR1 MNHNY, CDR2 SVGAGI (reference sequence). The CDR3 has 12 amino acids. Trimming shortened V by 1 base and J by 4 bases, and 4 bases separated the two germline ends.

The chain links TRBV6-6 to TRBJ2-5; D might be TRBD2 (6 bases). V lost 4 bases and J 3 bases, leaving 12 bases between the germline ends. This CDR3 is built from 14 residues. CDR1 is MNHNY, CDR2 SVGAGI, per germline (reference sequence). The CDR3 spells CASSFGGVKETQYF. DNA for the CDR3: TGTGCCAGCAGTTTCGGAGGGGTAAAAGAGACCCAGTACTTC.

V gene TRBV30 combines with J gene TRBJ1-4; 9 positions match TRBD1. Trimming took 7 bases from V and 4 from J; bases not matched to a gene: 7. Germline V CDR1 and CDR2: GTSNPN, SVGIG (reference sequence). This CDR3 spans 14 amino acids. Here the CDR3 DNA reads TGTGCCTTTCTACAGGGGGCCTATAATGAAAAACTGTTTTTT. It specifies CAFLQGAYNEKLFF.

The CDR3: CASSRRGLYTGELFF. The CDR3 DNA reads TGTGCCAGCAGTCGTAGGGGACTGTACACCGGGGAGCTGTTTTTT. The rearrangement links TRBV28 to TRBJ2-2; the D gene is possibly TRBD2 (6 bases). CDR1 MDHEN and CDR2 SYDVKM come from the germline V gene. The V end lost 5 bases, the J end lost 3 bases, and 13 bases lay between the germline ends. This CDR3 comprises 15 residues.

This chain joins TRBV5-1 and TRBJ2-2; 9 nucleotides align to TRBD2. This CDR3 is built from 16 residues. The germline V gene encodes CDR1 SGHRS and CDR2 YFSETQ. V shed 4 bases, J shed 2 bases, and the junction held 6 bases outside the gene matches. The CDR3 reads CASSAERGANTGELFF. The CDR3 DNA reads as TGCGCCAGCAGCGCCGAGCGGGGGGCAAACACCGGGGAGCTGTTTTTT.

The table lists this clone with a few counts. This chain joins TRBV9 and TRBJ1-5; D is possibly TRBD1 (5 bases). CDR1 and CDR2 from the germline V gene are SGDLS and YYNGEE. This CDR3 is built from 15 residues. Between the trimmed V and J ends, which lost 3 bases and 6 bases, there was a span of 16 bases. The CDR3 here is CASSASGGGSQPQHF. The CDR3 nucleotides are TGTGCCAGCAGCGCCTCCGGGGGAGGCAGTCAGCCCCAGCATTTT.